The T cell receptor beta chain under discussion was sequenced for a study of early T cells in non-severe SARS-CoV-2 infection. Turning to the study itself: Bulk RNA from unsorted whole blood was sequenced; chains were unpaired. Study-wide results and caveats: VDJdb matching skewed toward anti-spike CD8 responses, missing private and CD4 specificities.

Unique molecular identifiers were added to individual cDNA molecules. TCRdb reprocessed the 5' RACE reads with MiXCR, giving one entry per CDR3 protein. Among 35,000 to 50,000 distinct CDR3 sequences listed, 23% were seen once. As concerns this clonotype: Its antigen is as yet unknown.

The sample in question was whole blood, obtained at baseline. The receptor was isolated from an adult who was a healthcare worker with PCR-confirmed SARS-CoV-2 infection or an uninfected control (not recorded which).

The CDR3 DNA reads as TGTGCCAGCAGTTTACTAGCGGGGGGGCCAAAGACCCAGTACTTC. This codes for CASSLLAGGPKTQYF. This chain links TRBV27 with TRBJ2-5; 12 bases line up with TRBD2. The germline CDR1 and CDR2 sequences are MNHEY and SMNVEV (reference sequence). The CDR3 covers 15 residues. The trim removed 2 bases at V and 6 bases at J, leaving 4 bases unmatched.